These T cell receptor beta chains were read from a single sample in a study of blood T cell repertoires in COVID-19. Data came from immunoSEQ multiplex PCR; TCRdb stores just in-frame clones and leaves some out. There are more than 45,000 clones in the sample; 86% occur only once, and 9.2% lies in the top ten. Material: peripheral blood. Every receptor here comes from a human donor in a cohort sampled during active COVID-19. CDR3s include the opening cysteine and the closing phenylalanine or tryptophan. The D gene is left open where the match is weak. Part of the rows lack a size; the others show once, few, many or a class for expanded clones.

TRBD1	13	TRBV23-1	once	TRBJ2-7	TGCGCCAGCAGACAGGGGGCCATCCACGAGCAGTACTTC	CASRQGAIHEQYF
.	14	TRBV11-3	.	TRBJ2-6	TGTGCCAGCAGCTTGAGCTCTGGGGCCAACGTCCTGACTTTC	CASSLSSGANVLTF
.	12	TRBV3-1/TRBV3-2	.	TRBJ1-1	TGTGCCAGCAGCCGCGGCAACACTGAAGCTTTCTTT	CASSRGNTEAFF
.	12	TRBV11-2	.	TRBJ2-1	TGTGCCAGCAGCTTCGCACAGTATGAGCAGTTCTTC	CASSFAQYEQFF
TRBD2	15	TRBV2	.	TRBJ2-3	TGTGCCAGCAGTCGGACTAGCGGGTACACAGATACGCAGTATTTT	CASSRTSGYTDTQYF
.	14	TRBV4-2	once	TRBJ1-2	TGTGCCAGCAGCCAAGTTGGGGAGGGGGGCGGCTACACCTTC	CASSQVGEGGGYTF
.	15	TRBV5-5	.	TRBJ2-5	TGTGCCAGCAGCCCGAGAACCCAGGGTTTAGAGACCCAGTACTTC	CASSPRTQGLETQYF
TRBD1	16	TRBV3-1/TRBV3-2	.	TRBJ1-2	TGTGCCAGCAGCCAGGGGACGGGACAGGAGATCTATGGCTACACCTTC	CASSQGTGQEIYGYTF
.	13	TRBV11-1	.	TRBJ1-1	TGTGCCACCACATCAGATTTGAACACTGAAGCTTTCTTT	CATTSDLNTEAFF
TRBD2	16	TRBV7-2	.	TRBJ2-1	TGTGCCAGCAGCGCCGGGGGGGCCGTAGTCTCCAATGAGCAGTTCTTC	CASSAGGAVVSNEQFF
TRBD2	14	TRBV3-1/TRBV3-2	.	TRBJ2-3	TGTGCCAGCAGCCAAACTAGCGCGACAGATACGCAGTATTTT	CASSQTSATDTQYF
TRBD2	16	TRBV3-1/TRBV3-2	.	TRBJ2-7	TGTGCCAGCAGCTACCTGCAGCGGGGGGGCCCCTACGAGCAGTACTTC	CASSYLQRGGPYEQYF
TRBD2	14	TRBV30	few	TRBJ2-1	TGTGCCTGGAGTTCAGCGGGAGGGTTAAATGAGCAGTTCTTC	CAWSSAGGLNEQFF
TRBD1	15	TRBV7-6	.	TRBJ2-5	TGTGCCAGCACCCCCCTACAGGGGGCCCGGGAGACCCAGTACTTC	CASTPLQGARETQYF
TRBD1	16	TRBV5-1	once	TRBJ1-1	TGCGCCAGCAGCGCGTCGACACAGGGGGCTTACACTGAAGCTTTCTTT	CASSASTQGAYTEAFF
.	16	TRBV21-1	.	TRBJ2-5	TGTGCCAGCAGCAAAGTGTTTCAGAGGTACCAAGAGACCCAGTACTTC	CASSKVFQRYQETQYF
.	14	TRBV6-4	.	TRBJ1-1	TGTGCCAGCAGTGGAGCCCCAGGGAACACTGAAGCTTTCTTT	CASSGAPGNTEAFF
.	13	TRBV5-6	once	TRBJ2-7	TGTGCCAGCAGCTCTACTAATAACGCCGAGCAGTACTTC	CASSSTNNAEQYF
.	16	TRBV4-1	once	TRBJ2-6	TGCGCCAGCAGCCAAGACGGTACGTCTGGGGCCAACGTCCTGACTTTC	CASSQDGTSGANVLTF
TRBD2	16	TRBV9	few	TRBJ2-5	TGTGCCAGCAGCGTAGCTACGACTAGCGGGGCCGAGACCCAGTACTTC	CASSVATTSGAETQYF
.	15	TRBV30	once	TRBJ2-3	TGTGCCCAAATCCTGGGGGGGCTCAGCACAGATACGCAGTATTTT	CAQILGGLSTDTQYF
TRBD2	17	TRBV11-2	.	TRBJ2-5	TGTGCCAGCAGCCCAGGGACTAGCGGGGACCCGGAGGAGACCCAGTACTTC	CASSPGTSGDPEETQYF
TRBD2	17	TRBV7-3	.	TRBJ2-3	TGTGCCAGCAGCTTGATGAGGGTTAGCGGGTCCACAGATACGCAGTATTTT	CASSLMRVSGSTDTQYF
.	11	TRBV19	.	TRBJ1-5	TGTGCCAGTATGGCGGGGGAGGGTCGGCATTTT	CASMAGEGRHF
.	12	TRBV18	.	TRBJ2-7	TGTGCCAGCTCACCGAGAGATGACGAGCAGTACTTC	CASSPRDDEQYF
.	14	TRBV19	.	TRBJ2-5	TGTGCCAGTAGTCTAGGGACTTCTCAAGAGACCCAGTACTTC	CASSLGTSQETQYF
.	14	TRBV7-2	.	TRBJ2-7	TGTGCCAGCAGCTTCGACAGGCTCTCCTACGAGCAGTACTTC	CASSFDRLSYEQYF
.	13	TRBV6-2/TRBV6-3	.	TRBJ1-2	TGTGCCAGCAGTCCCCGTCCTATCTATGGCTACACCTTC	CASSPRPIYGYTF
TRBD1	16	TRBV5-1	once	TRBJ2-7	TGCGCCAGCAGCCCAAATACCGGGACAGGTTTCTCCGAGCAGTACTTC	CASSPNTGTGFSEQYF
.	14	TRBV18	.	TRBJ1-1	TGTGCCAGCTCACCAGCCCCCTATCGCACTGAAGCTTTCTTT	CASSPAPYRTEAFF
TRBD2	15	TRBV12-5	.	TRBJ2-3	TGTGCTAGTGGCAGGACTAGCGGGGGAACAGATACGCAGTATTTT	CASGRTSGGTDTQYF
.	15	TRBV15	.	TRBJ2-7	TGTGCCACCAGCAGAGTGGGGGGGGGCCCGTACGAGCAGTACTTC	CATSRVGGGPYEQYF
TRBD1	14	TRBV7-2	once	TRBJ1-2	TGTGCCAGCAGCACTGGGACAGGGGATAGTGGCTACACCTTC	CASSTGTGDSGYTF
TRBD2	17	TRBV5-4	.	TRBJ2-3	TGTGCCAGCAGCTCCCTCGTCGGGGGGGGGTTCACAGATACGCAGTATTTT	CASSSLVGGGFTDTQYF
.	15	TRBV6-2/TRBV6-3	.	TRBJ1-6	TGTGCCAGCAGTTATCGACGGGAAGGTAATTCACCCCTCCACTTT	CASSYRREGNSPLHF
TRBD2	15	TRBV20-1	once	TRBJ2-1	TGCAGTGCTAGTAAGCGGGGGGGAACCTACAATGAGCAGTTCTTC	CSASKRGGTYNEQFF
TRBD1	11	TRBV20-1	.	TRBJ1-2	TGCAGTGCTAGAGTTACAGGGGTCTACACCTTC	CSARVTGVYTF
.	17	TRBV24-1	.	TRBJ1-1	TGTGCCACCCCTCTCTCGAAGGGGGTAGTGCGTCGCACTGAAGCTTTCTTT	CATPLSKGVVRRTEAFF
.	12	TRBV30	.	TRBJ2-5	TGTGCCTGGAAGGGGCAGGGTGAGACCCAGTACTTC	CAWKGQGETQYF
.	14	TRBV28	.	TRBJ1-1	TGTGCCAGCACTCTTGTACAGGTGAACACTGAAGCTTTCTTT	CASTLVQVNTEAFF
.	14	TRBV18	once	TRBJ2-7	TGTGCCAGCTCACCTGATCTAGGTACCTACGAGCAGTACTTC	CASSPDLGTYEQYF
TRBD1	16	TRBV19	.	TRBJ1-3	TGTGCCAGTACCTCGACAGGGCGGGCCACTGGAAACACCATATATTTT	CASTSTGRATGNTIYF
.	16	TRBV4-3	.	TRBJ2-3	TGCGCCAGCAGCCAATCCCGGACAGTAGCCACAGATACGCAGTATTTT	CASSQSRTVATDTQYF
TRBD2	16	TRBV4-1	.	TRBJ2-7	TGCGCCAGCAGCCAAGATCCTGGCGGGGGGCTCTACGAGCAGTACTTC	CASSQDPGGGLYEQYF
.	14	TRBV30	.	TRBJ1-6	TGTGCCGCACAGGGAAAGGGAAATAATTCACCCCTCCACTTT	CAAQGKGNNSPLHF
.	13	TRBV27	.	TRBJ1-5	TGTGCCAGCAATCCTGGCCGGGATCAGCCCCAGCATTTT	CASNPGRDQPQHF
.	12	TRBV7-3	.	TRBJ1-2	TGTGCCAGCAGCCACAGAGTTGGGGGCTACACCTTC	CASSHRVGGYTF
.	12	TRBV25-1	few	TRBJ1-1	TGTGCCAGCAGTGGAGAGGGTGTGAAAGCTTTCTTT	CASSGEGVKAFF
.	11	TRBV3-1/TRBV3-2	.	TRBJ2-1	TGTGCCAGCAGTCGTACGGGTGAGCAGTTCTTC	CASSRTGEQFF
TRBD1	15	TRBV7-2	.	TRBJ1-5	TGTGCCAGCAGTTTTGGGACAGGGGTTGGTCAGCCCCAGCATTTT	CASSFGTGVGQPQHF
TRBD2	16	TRBV19	few	TRBJ2-5	TGTGCCAGTAGTACCCCGGGCGGGGGTCACCAAGAGACCCAGTACTTC	CASSTPGGGHQETQYF
TRBD1	17	TRBV24-1	.	TRBJ2-3	TGTGCCACCAGTGATCGAAGGGACAGGGGGAGCCCAGATACGCAGTATTTT	CATSDRRDRGSPDTQYF
.	16	TRBV3-1/TRBV3-2	few	TRBJ1-4	TGTGCCAGCAGCCGGACTGAGAGGACGGAAAATGAAAAACTGTTTTTT	CASSRTERTENEKLFF
.	11	TRBV6-5	.	TRBJ2-7	TGTGCCACCACCGACAGCTACGAGCAGTACTTC	CATTDSYEQYF
TRBD1	15	TRBV19	.	TRBJ2-3	TGTGCCAGTAATAAAAGACAGGGCGAGATGGATACGCAGTATTTT	CASNKRQGEMDTQYF
.	14	TRBV6-5	.	TRBJ1-2	TGTGCCACTATACTTCAGGGGCTTCTCTATGGCTACACCTTC	CATILQGLLYGYTF
TRBD1	14	TRBV5-1	.	TRBJ1-6	TGCGCCAGCACCTCCGGACAGGGAGAATCACCCCTCCACTTT	CASTSGQGESPLHF
.	14	TRBV7-2	.	TRBJ1-4	TGTGCCAGCAGCTTAGAAGACGGGTCTGAAAAACTGTTTTTT	CASSLEDGSEKLFF
.	14	TRBV14	once	TRBJ2-3	TGTGCCAGCAGCCTCCAAGCGACCACAGATACGCAGTATTTT	CASSLQATTDTQYF
.	15	TRBV6-6	.	TRBJ1-3	TGTGCCAGCAGTTACCCCGGGAGCTCTGGAAACACCATATATTTT	CASSYPGSSGNTIYF